A single T cell receptor beta chain is shown here with its context. The antigen is not known. Assay used: immunoSEQ multiplex PCR; TCRdb lists only in-frame clones, some missing. Of 150,000 to 200,000 clones listed, 80% to 95% are singletons. There are 15 residues in the CDR3. The germline V gene encodes CDR1 SEHNR and CDR2 FQNEAQ (reference sequence). The V and J ends lost 4 bases and 5 bases, in that order; junction bases with no gene match: 10. The data stem from a study of T cell responses to AZD1222 COVID-19 vaccine. Study-wide context: It was second doses at about 4 or about 12 weeks that were pooled.

General study points: Within unmutated variant regions lay the reported targets of nearly half of spike-specific TCRs.

This chain joins TRBV7-9 and TRBJ2-7; TRBD1 matches 8 bases. Sample: peripheral blood, taken on day 0 of AZD1222 vaccination. The clonotype comes from an adult in good health. The CDR3 DNA follows: TGTGCCAGCAGCTCGACGGACAGGGCAGGGAACGAGCAGTACGTC. Its protein product is CASSSTDRAGNEQYV.